These 30 T cell receptor beta chains originate from one sample sequenced in a study of cytomegalovirus exposure and HLA in healthy donors. Vbeta (60) and Jbeta (13) primers were used in the PCR. Some clones are missing from TCRdb's copy, which holds only in-frame ones; the method was immunoSEQ multiplex PCR. This sample has 170,000 or so clones, with roughly 80% found just once. The sequenced sample was PBMCs. Every receptor here comes from a boy between 2 and 10 years old in good health and CMV-seronegative.

CDR3 in DNA: TGTGCCAGTAGTGCCAGGGGGCTGCGAGAGACCCAGTACTTC. Its translation is CASSARGLRETQYF. The chain is built from TRBV19 and TRBJ2-5; 8 positions match TRBD1. Germline loops: CDR1 LNHDA, CDR2 SQIVND (reference sequence). After removal of 5 bases from V and 4 bases from J, the junction contained 6 bases not matched to a gene. This CDR3 contains 14 residues.

The gene calls are TRBV6-1 and TRBJ1-1; D remains ambiguous. The V end lost 2 bases, the J end lost 3 bases, and 10 bases lay between the germline ends. The CDR3 totals 14 residues. CDR1 and CDR2 (germline): MNHNS, SASEGT. CDR3 DNA: TGTGCCAGCAGTGAATCTGGAGGGCACACTGAAGCTTTCTTT. This gives the protein CASSESGGHTEAFF.

V is TRBV5-4 and J is TRBJ1-1; D not resolved. This CDR3 comprises 13 residues. Germline V gene lookup returns CDR1 SGHNT and CDR2 YYREEE (reference sequence). Trimming cost V 5 bases and J 3 bases, with 11 bases left between them. CDR3 in amino acids: CASRRDNHTEAFF. The CDR3 coding sequence is TGTGCCAGCAGACGAGACAACCACACTGAAGCTTTCTTT.

The chain recombines TRBV2 with TRBJ1-4, with D maybe TRBD1 (5 bases). CDR1 SNHLY and CDR2 FYNNEI come from the germline V gene. Trimming cost V 2 bases and J 1 base, with 11 bases left between them. This CDR3 region has 16 residues. CDR3 nucleotides: TGTGCCAGCAGTGAATCGGAGGGGTTAACTAATGAAAAACTGTTTTTT. It yields the protein CASSESEGLTNEKLFF.

The chain employs TRBV6-1 and TRBJ2-1; D possibly corresponds to TRBD2 (6 bases). Per germline, CDR1 MNHNS and CDR2 SASEGT. V lost 2 bases and J lost 0, with 8 bases in between. The CDR3 covers 15 residues. CDR3 nucleotides: TGTGCCAGCAGTGAATTGGGGGGCTCCTACAATGAGCAGTTCTTC. Translation gives CASSELGGSYNEQFF.

This clone showed up just a few times. This chain connects TRBV10-1 to TRBJ1-1; TRBD1 might be the D (5 bases). The CDR3 is 14 amino acids. The V end lost 3 bases, the J end lost 5 bases, and 13 bases lay between the germline ends. Germline values: CDR1 WNHNN, CDR2 SYGVQD (reference sequence). The chain's CDR3 is CASSEEGRETEAFF. As DNA, the CDR3 is TGCGCCAGCAGTGAAGAGGGGCGGGAAACTGAAGCTTTCTTT.

This chain links TRBV28 with TRBJ2-5, with 7 nucleotides matching TRBD1. Germline assignment: CDR1 MDHEN and CDR2 SYDVKM. This CDR3 region has 16 residues. Trimming took 6 bases from V and 3 from J; bases not matched to a gene: 13. CDR3 sequence reads: CASRLRTGLLEETQYF. CDR3 sequence (DNA): TGTGCCAGCAGACTACGGACAGGACTTTTGGAAGAGACCCAGTACTTC. Variable domain in full (rest from reference TRBV28 and TRBJ2-5): DVKVTQSSRYLVKRTGEKVFLECVQDMDHENMFWYRQDPGLGLRLIYFSYDVKMKEKGDIPEGYSVSREKKERFSLILESASTNQTSMYLCASRLRTGLLEETQYFGPGTRLLVL.

V gene TRBV2 combines with J gene TRBJ2-7; 11 nucleotides align to TRBD1. Germline CDR1 reads SNHLY; CDR2 reads FYNNEI. V lost 6 bases and J lost 4; bases outside the gene matches: 5. The CDR3 length is 14 residues. As DNA, the CDR3 is TGTGCCAGCAGCACCGGGACAGGGGGATACGAGCAGTACTTC. Translation gives CASSTGTGGYEQYF.

The rearrangement uses TRBV7-9 and TRBJ2-7, with a possible D match to TRBD2 (6 bases). The CDR3 loop spans 14 amino acids. With 1 base removed from V and 3 bases from J, the gap between germline ends came to 10 bases. From germline, CDR1 is SEHNR and CDR2 FQNEAQ (reference sequence). Here the CDR3 reads CASSLGDWNYEQYF. The CDR3, as DNA: TGTGCCAGCAGCTTAGGGGACTGGAACTACGAGCAGTACTTC.

The rearrangement joins TRBV4-1 to TRBJ1-3; the D is unclear. The CDR3 length is 17 residues. Deletions cut 0 bases from V and 0 bases from J, with 12 bases between. Germline V gives CDR1 MGHRA, CDR2 YSYEKL. The CDR3 protein is CASSQDGRIVSGNTIYF. In DNA, the CDR3 is TGCGCCAGCAGCCAAGATGGGCGAATAGTCTCTGGAAACACCATATATTTT.

The chain has TRBV19 and TRBJ1-1; D unclear. The CDR3 extends over 15 amino acids. From germline, CDR1 is LNHDA and CDR2 SQIVND (reference sequence). Between the trimmed V and J ends, which lost 3 bases and 3 bases, there was a span of 14 bases. The CDR3 sequence: CASSIAGVWDTEAFF. In DNA form, the CDR3 reads TGTGCCAGTAGTATCGCGGGAGTCTGGGACACTGAAGCTTTCTTT.

The chain recombines TRBV7-6 with TRBJ1-1; no firm D call. CDR3 length equals 15 residues. Per the germline V gene, CDR1 is SGHVS and CDR2 is FNYEAQ. The V gene lost 5 bases and the J gene lost 4 bases, with 17 bases spanning the gap. The DNA of the CDR3 is TGTGCCAGCAGCCCCATGAGGGCGGGGAGCACTGAAGCTTTCTTT. This sequence encodes CASSPMRAGSTEAFF. The whole variable domain, filled in from reference TRBV7-6 and TRBJ1-1, reads GAGVSQSPRYKVTKRGQDVALRCDPISGHVSLYWYRQALGQGPEFLTYFNYEAQQDKSGLPNDRFSAERPEGSISTLTIQRTEQRDSAMYRCASSPMRAGSTEAFFGQGTRLTVV.

This chain joins TRBV4-1 and TRBJ2-4; TRBD2 is a possible D gene (6 bases). Per germline, CDR1 MGHRA and CDR2 YSYEKL. V was cut by 0 bases and J by 8 bases, with 17 bases left in between. CDR3 length equals 16 residues. The CDR3 nucleotides are TGCGCCAGCAGCCAAGATGATCGCGGGGCCATAGACATTCAGTACTTC. Translated: CASSQDDRGAIDIQYF.

V gene TRBV14 combines with J gene TRBJ2-5; TRBD2 agrees at 13 bases. Germline-derived CDR1 and CDR2 are SGHDN and FVKESK. Trimming cost V 2 bases and J 2 bases; bases outside gene matches: 2. The CDR3 totals 16 residues. The CDR3 nucleotides are TGTGCCAGCAGCCAACGGACTAGCGGGAGTCAAGAGACCCAGTACTTC. Translating it yields CASSQRTSGSQETQYF.

The J gene is TRBJ1-1, the V gene TRBV19; 7 bases agree with TRBD1. V lost 10 bases, J lost 1 base, and 6 bases stayed unmatched. From germline, CDR1 is LNHDA and CDR2 SQIVND (reference sequence). This CDR3 is 13 amino acids long. CDR3 sequence: CATSQGWNTEAFF. Written as DNA, the CDR3 is TGTGCCACCTCACAGGGGTGGAACACTGAAGCTTTCTTT.

The rearrangement uses TRBV7-9 and TRBJ2-7, with 8 bases identical to TRBD2. This CDR3 contains 13 residues. Looked up from germline, CDR1 is SEHNR and CDR2 is FQNEAQ (reference sequence). Unmatched junction bases numbered 5, after V lost 5 bases and J lost 5 bases. The CDR3 here is CASSMTSVHEQYF. The CDR3 nucleotides are TGTGCCAGCAGCATGACTAGCGTCCACGAGCAGTACTTC.

Only one count was recorded for this clone. Other DNA sequences in this specimen translate into the identical CDR3. The chain uses TRBV7-2 and TRBJ2-3, with 12 bases lining up with TRBD2. Germline trimming cut 2 bases from V and 3 bases from J; bases unmatched to any gene: 0. CDR1 is SGHTA, CDR2 FQGNSA, per germline. CDR3 length equals 15 residues. This CDR3 reads CASSLLAGGTDTQYF. CDR3 nucleotides: TGTGCCAGCAGCTTACTAGCGGGGGGGACAGATACGCAGTATTTT.

The V and J genes are TRBV28 and TRBJ2-5; 8 bases are shared with TRBD2. Germline values: CDR1 MDHEN, CDR2 SYDVKM. The junction had 4 bases not matched to a gene; V was cut back by 4 bases and J by 0 bases. This CDR3 contains 15 residues. The CDR3 sequence is CASSSSGSYQETQYF. Here the CDR3 DNA reads TGTGCCAGCAGTTCTAGCGGGTCCTACCAAGAGACCCAGTACTTC.

J is TRBJ2-1 and V is TRBV6-5; possibly TRBD2 for D (5 bases). The CDR3 loop spans 15 amino acids. Germline assignment: CDR1 MNHEY and CDR2 SVGAGI. V shed 4 bases and J shed 5 bases, with 15 bases lying between them. The CDR3 bases are TGTGCCAGCAGTTTCTCGCTGAGGGCCAACAATGAGCAGTTCTTC. Protein sequence: CASSFSLRANNEQFF.

This clone was seen just once. The CDR3 DNA reads TGTGCCAGCAGTGACCCTTGGTTCGAGGGAACTGAAGCTTTCTTT. Protein product: CASSDPWFEGTEAFF. The V and J genes are TRBV6-1 and TRBJ1-1; D uncertain. Germline V gene lookup returns CDR1 MNHNS and CDR2 SASEGT. The CDR3 runs 15 residues. The V end was cut by 3 bases, the J end by 5 bases, with 16 bases between.

The gene calls are TRBV7-2 and TRBJ2-3; 11 positions agree with TRBD2. Germline V gene data show CDR1 as SGHTA and CDR2 as FQGNSA. This CDR3 comprises 15 residues. The V segment lost 5 bases and the J segment 4 bases; nucleotides outside the gene matches: 5. This CDR3 reads CASSIGTSGPDTQYF. The DNA of the CDR3 is TGTGCCAGCAGCATCGGGACTAGCGGACCAGATACGCAGTATTTT.

This chain uses TRBV7-9 with TRBJ2-3; tentatively, D is TRBD2 (5 bases). The CDR3 sequence is 15 residues long. Trimming took 5 bases from V and 0 from J, leaving 12 bases between them. Germline V gives CDR1 SEHNR, CDR2 FQNEAQ (reference sequence). CDR3 sequence reads: CASSGRTASTDTQYF. DNA of the CDR3: TGTGCCAGCAGCGGACGGACTGCTAGCACAGATACGCAGTATTTT.

The rearrangement joins TRBV16 to TRBJ2-3; D remains unclear. V was pared by 4 bases and J by 0 bases, with 17 bases between. This CDR3 contains 17 residues. Germline V gene data show CDR1 as KGHSY and CDR2 as FQNENV. This CDR3 is CASSPHGGVLSTDTQYF. The CDR3 coding sequence is TGTGCCAGCAGCCCCCATGGCGGAGTCCTTAGCACAGATACGCAGTATTTT.

The V gene is TRBV5-1, the J gene TRBJ2-7, with a weak D call TRBD2 (6 bases). The CDR3 spans 13 residues. Germline loops: CDR1 SGHRS, CDR2 YFSETQ. V lost 4 bases and J lost 7, with 15 bases in between. The CDR3 is CASSNERAGEQYF. As DNA, the CDR3 is TGCGCCAGCAGCAACGAGCGGGCTGGGGAGCAGTACTTC. The complete variable domain, with remaining parts taken from reference TRBV5-1 and TRBJ2-7, reads KAGVTQTPRYLIKTRGQQVTLSCSPISGHRSVSWYQQTPGQGLQFLFEYFSETQRNKGNFPGRFSGRQFSNSRSEMNVSTLELGDSALYLCASSNERAGEQYFGPGTRLTVT.

V and J are TRBV7-3 and TRBJ1-1; a possible D gene is TRBD1 (6 bases). The germline gives CDR1 SGHTA, CDR2 FQGTGA. The CDR3 loop spans 14 amino acids. The germline V and J ends were trimmed by 2 bases and 5 bases, with 12 bases remaining between them. The chain's CDR3 is CASSLFQGSTEAFF. The CDR3 DNA is TGTGCCAGCAGCTTATTCCAGGGGTCGACTGAAGCTTTCTTT. Drawing the rest from reference TRBV7-3 and TRBJ1-1, the complete variable domain is GAGVSQTPSNKVTEKGKYVELRCDPISGHTALYWYRQSLGQGPEFLIYFQGTGAADDSGLPNDRFFAVRPEGSVSTLKIQRTERGDSAVYLCASSLFQGSTEAFFGQGTRLTVV.

This chain joins TRBV9 and TRBJ2-1; D perhaps matches TRBD2 (5 bases). CDR3 length equals 16 residues. In germline, CDR1 is SGDLS, CDR2 YYNGEE. V was shortened by 0 bases and J by 0 bases, with 10 bases between the two germline ends. CDR3 bases: TGTGCCAGCAGCGTAGCGAGCGGTGGCTCCTACAATGAGCAGTTCTTC. It is translated as CASSVASGGSYNEQFF.

This CDR3 is CASSLRGTSTYEQYF. The DNA of the CDR3 is TGTGCCAGCAGTTTAAGGGGGACTAGCACTTACGAGCAGTACTTC. This sequence joins TRBV27 and TRBJ2-7, with 9 bases identical to TRBD2. The CDR3 has 15 residues. Germline trimming cut 2 bases from V and 4 bases from J; bases unmatched to any gene: 6. Germline CDR1 reads MNHEY; CDR2 reads SMNVEV (reference sequence).

This rearrangement joins TRBV30 to TRBJ2-5, with D maybe TRBD2 (6 bases). Germline V gives CDR1 GTSNPN, CDR2 SVGIG (reference sequence). The V end lost 2 bases, the J end lost 7 bases, and 11 bases lay between the germline ends. CDR3 size: 12 residues. CDR3 nucleotides: TGTGCCTGGAGTCTACTAGCCGGGACCCAGTACTTC. It codes for CAWSLLAGTQYF.

This rearrangement joins TRBV5-6 to TRBJ2-1, with D possibly being TRBD2 (5 bases). V was cut by 2 bases and J by 4 bases, with 7 bases left in between. Germline CDR1 SGHDT, CDR2 YYEEEE. The length of the CDR3 is 13 residues. CDR3: CASSFGLYNEQFF. As DNA, the CDR3 is TGTGCCAGCAGCTTTGGACTGTACAATGAGCAGTTCTTC.

This clone was observed a handful of times. The CDR3 bases are TGCGCCAGCAGCCAAGAATGGGCTTACGAGCAGTACTTC. Encoded protein: CASSQEWAYEQYF. The V and J genes are TRBV4-1 and TRBJ2-7; D is ambiguous. Germline lookup yields CDR1 MGHRA and CDR2 YSYEKL. There are 13 residues in the CDR3. Trimming removed 0 bases from V and 4 bases from J, with 7 bases in between.